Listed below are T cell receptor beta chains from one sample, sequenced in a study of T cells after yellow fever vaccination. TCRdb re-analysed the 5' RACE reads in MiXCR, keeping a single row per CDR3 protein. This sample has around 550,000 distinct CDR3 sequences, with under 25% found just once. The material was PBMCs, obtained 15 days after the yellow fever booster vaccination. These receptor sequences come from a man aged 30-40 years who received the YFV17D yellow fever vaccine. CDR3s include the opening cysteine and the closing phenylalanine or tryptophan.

CDR3: CASSEPGVFGPQHF; V: TRBV25-1; J: TRBJ1-5
CDR3: CAIRVRDRGYEQYF; V: TRBV10-3; J: TRBJ2-7
CDR3: CASSGITDTQYF; V: TRBV12-3/TRBV12-4; J: TRBJ2-3
CDR3: CASSIGRGTDTQYF; V: TRBV19; J: TRBJ2-3
CDR3: CSASVLFREGPSDTQYF; V: TRBV20-1; J: TRBJ2-3
CDR3: CASSASGTHINNEQFF; V: TRBV5-1; J: TRBJ2-1
CDR3: CASRTVSGLTYEQYF; V: TRBV10-2; J: TRBJ2-7
CDR3: CASSGTGLAVGEQYF; V: TRBV5-1; J: TRBJ2-7
CDR3: CASSQLAGDRDTQYF; V: TRBV18; J: TRBJ2-3
CDR3: CASRQGSEAFF; V: TRBV5-1; J: TRBJ1-1
CDR3: CANFFSGSYEQYF; V: TRBV25-1; J: TRBJ2-7
CDR3: CASSQDAPVVTQYF; V: TRBV4-2; J: TRBJ2-5
CDR3: CASSPQKRQYF; V: TRBV28; J: TRBJ2-7
CDR3: CASSLLRTEDHNEQFF; V: TRBV7-6; J: TRBJ2-1
CDR3: CASSPEGQTTNTDTQYF; V: TRBV7-2; J: TRBJ2-3
CDR3: CASSLNEIAGGQAYEQYF; V: TRBV11-2; J: TRBJ2-7
CDR3: CASALAGGPYTDTQYF; V: TRBV5-1; J: TRBJ2-3
CDR3: CAWTRRLAGGGTGELFF; V: TRBV30; J: TRBJ2-2
CDR3: CASSTPGAANEQFF; V: TRBV5-1; J: TRBJ2-1
CDR3: CAIREGAGSEAFF; V: TRBV10-3; J: TRBJ1-1
CDR3: CASRRVGSYEQYF; V: TRBV6-1; J: TRBJ2-7
CDR3: CASSSSVYEQYF; V: TRBV12-3/TRBV12-4; J: TRBJ2-7
CDR3: CSVLRTGTTRLDTQYF; V: TRBV29-1; J: TRBJ2-3
CDR3: CSVLGQHRETQYF; V: TRBV29-1; J: TRBJ2-5
CDR3: CASSLVRIRGEQFF; V: TRBV7-2; J: TRBJ2-1
CDR3: CARTGPLGNSPLHF; V: TRBV10-2; J: TRBJ1-6
CDR3: CSVRTSGRTDTQYF; V: TRBV29-1; J: TRBJ2-3
CDR3: CASSLVMSYEQYF; V: TRBV12-3/TRBV12-4; J: TRBJ2-7
CDR3: CAIDQYGNSSGNTIYF; V: TRBV10-3; J: TRBJ1-3
CDR3: CASISMGGKNTGELFF; V: TRBV28; J: TRBJ2-2
CDR3: CASSAAGTSGSNEKFF; V: TRBV5-4; J: TRBJ2-1
CDR3: CASSLVHGELFF; V: TRBV7-9; J: TRBJ2-2
CDR3: CASSQSQQFNYEQYF; V: TRBV23-1; J: TRBJ2-7